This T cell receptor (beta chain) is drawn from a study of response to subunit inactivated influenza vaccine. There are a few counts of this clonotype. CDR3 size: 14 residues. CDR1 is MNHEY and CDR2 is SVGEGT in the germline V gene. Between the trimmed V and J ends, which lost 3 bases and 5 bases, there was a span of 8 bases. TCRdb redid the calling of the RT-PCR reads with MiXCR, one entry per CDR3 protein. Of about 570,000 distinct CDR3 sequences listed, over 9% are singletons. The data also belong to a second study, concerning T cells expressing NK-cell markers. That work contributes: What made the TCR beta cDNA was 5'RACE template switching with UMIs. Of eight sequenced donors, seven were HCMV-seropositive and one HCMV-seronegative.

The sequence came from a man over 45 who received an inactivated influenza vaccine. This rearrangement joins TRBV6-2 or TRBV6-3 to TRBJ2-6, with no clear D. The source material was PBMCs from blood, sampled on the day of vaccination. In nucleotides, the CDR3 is TGTGCCAGCAGTTATACAGAAAGGGCCAACGTCCTGACTTTC. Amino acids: CASSYTERANVLTF.